A selection of T cell receptor beta chains follows, all from one sample in a study of a mutant IDH1 vaccine in newly diagnosed glioma. Their antigens are not known. Only in-frame clones appear in the TCRdb table, and some are missing; sequencing was by immunoSEQ multiplex PCR. The sample has around 54,000 clones; about 89% are singletons. The specimen comprised PBMCs, sampled from a glioma patient whose treatment included an IDH1 peptide vaccine. Source of these receptors: a middle-aged man with glioma. CDR3s include the opening cysteine and the closing phenylalanine or tryptophan. The order of the fields is J gene, D gene, V gene, clone size, CDR3 DNA, CDR3 protein. The D gene is left open where the match is weak. Expanded clones get a size class; other rows say once, few or many, or leave the size out.

J: TRBJ1-1; D: NA; V: TRBV27; size: NA; DNA: TGTGCCAGCAGTTTAAGACAAGCGAACACTGAAGCTTTCTTT; CDR3: CASSLRQANTEAFF
J: TRBJ1-1; D: NA; V: TRBV11-2; size: NA; DNA: TGTGCCAGCAGCTTAGACAGGGTTTCTGAAGCTTTCTTT; CDR3: CASSLDRVSEAFF
J: TRBJ2-5; D: NA; V: TRBV5-5; size: NA; DNA: TGTGCCAGCAGCTTCCAACCGGTCCTAGGAGGGGGACAAGAGACCCAGTACTTC; CDR3: CASSFQPVLGGGQETQYF
J: TRBJ2-3; D: NA; V: TRBV27; size: NA; DNA: TGTGCCAGCAGTTTCTCCACGGGGGTAACTAGCACAGATACGCAGTATTTT; CDR3: CASSFSTGVTSTDTQYF
J: TRBJ1-1; D: NA; V: TRBV6-6; size: NA; DNA: TGTGCCAGCAGGGTCCCAGGGTCTGAAGCTTTCTTT; CDR3: CASRVPGSEAFF
J: TRBJ1-3; D: NA; V: TRBV18; size: NA; DNA: TGTGCCAGCTCACCACCTTCAGGTTGGGGAAACACCATATATTTT; CDR3: CASSPPSGWGNTIYF
J: TRBJ2-7; D: NA; V: TRBV6-1; size: NA; DNA: TGTGCCAGCAGTGAAAGCCAATATCGGGACTCACAGTACTTC; CDR3: CASSESQYRDSQYF
J: TRBJ2-6; D: NA; V: TRBV7-9; size: once; DNA: TGTGCCAGCAGCCCAGGGAGCTCTGGGGCCAACGTCCTGACTTTC; CDR3: CASSPGSSGANVLTF
J: TRBJ2-2; D: TRBD1; V: TRBV5-1; size: NA; DNA: TGCGCCAGCAGCTTGGACCCAGGGGGATCCGGGGAGCTGTTTTTT; CDR3: CASSLDPGGSGELFF
J: TRBJ2-1; D: NA; V: TRBV29-1; size: NA; DNA: TGCAGCGTTGAAGGTCGTCTACAGGACAATGAGCAGTTCTTC; CDR3: CSVEGRLQDNEQFF
J: TRBJ1-5; D: TRBD1; V: TRBV19; size: NA; DNA: TGTGCCAGTAGTCCGCGCGACAGGGCGGGAAATCAGCCCCAGCATTTT; CDR3: CASSPRDRAGNQPQHF
J: TRBJ2-6; D: NA; V: TRBV4-2; size: NA; DNA: TGTGCCAGCAGCCAGGCGAAAGGGGGATTCGTCGTCCTGACTTTC; CDR3: CASSQAKGGFVVLTF
J: TRBJ2-3; D: TRBD2; V: TRBV5-1; size: few; DNA: TGCGCCAGCAGTCAAAAGCGGGAGTGGGGCACAGATACGCAGTATTTT; CDR3: CASSQKREWGTDTQYF
J: TRBJ2-2; D: TRBD2; V: TRBV7-9; size: NA; DNA: TGTGCCAGCAGCTCAAGTAGCGGGCCCGGCATCGGGGAGCTGTTTTTT; CDR3: CASSSSSGPGIGELFF
J: TRBJ2-7; D: NA; V: TRBV5-5; size: NA; DNA: TGTGCCAGTCGGCTAGCTGACGAGCAGTACTTC; CDR3: CASRLADEQYF
J: TRBJ2-5; D: TRBD1; V: TRBV4-1; size: NA; DNA: TGCGCCAGCAGCCTGGGACAGGGGGACCTAGAGACCCAGTACTTC; CDR3: CASSLGQGDLETQYF
J: TRBJ1-2; D: NA; V: TRBV5-4; size: NA; DNA: TGTGCCAGCAGCTTGCCATCCAGTGGCTACACCTTC; CDR3: CASSLPSSGYTF
J: TRBJ1-3; D: NA; V: TRBV18; size: NA; DNA: TGTGCCAGCTCACCATTTCGGGACACCTCTGGAAACACCATATATTTT; CDR3: CASSPFRDTSGNTIYF
J: TRBJ1-5; D: NA; V: TRBV6-5; size: once; DNA: TGTGCCAGCAGACCCGACAGAGCCTATCAGCCCCAGCATTTT; CDR3: CASRPDRAYQPQHF
J: TRBJ1-2; D: NA; V: TRBV27; size: NA; DNA: TGTGCCAGCAGTTTCAGGGCCGGGGACTATGGCTACACCTTC; CDR3: CASSFRAGDYGYTF
J: TRBJ2-3; D: TRBD1; V: TRBV7-3; size: NA; DNA: TGTGCCAGCAGCTTAACCTCTGGACAGGGCACAGATACGCAGTATTTT; CDR3: CASSLTSGQGTDTQYF
J: TRBJ1-2; D: NA; V: TRBV18; size: once; DNA: TGTGCCAGCTCACCCATGGACAATAACTATGGCTACACCTTC; CDR3: CASSPMDNNYGYTF
J: TRBJ2-6; D: NA; V: TRBV19; size: NA; DNA: TGTGCCAGTAGTTCCATGGACTCCTCTGGGGCCAACGTCCTGACTTTC; CDR3: CASSSMDSSGANVLTF
J: TRBJ2-1; D: NA; V: TRBV19; size: NA; DNA: TGTGCCAGTAGGACCACGAGCTCCTACAATGAGCAGTTCTTC; CDR3: CASRTTSSYNEQFF
J: TRBJ1-1; D: NA; V: TRBV9; size: NA; DNA: TGTGCCAGCAGCGTAGGGACACTTAGGAACACTGAAGCTTTCTTT; CDR3: CASSVGTLRNTEAFF
J: TRBJ2-5; D: NA; V: TRBV4-3; size: NA; DNA: TGCGCCAGCAGCCTTCCCGGCGCGGGAATCGAGACCCAGTACTTC; CDR3: CASSLPGAGIETQYF
J: TRBJ1-1; D: NA; V: TRBV6-6; size: NA; DNA: TGTGCCAGCAGTCCGGGACGGCAGCGGGGCTACACTGAAGCTTTCTTT; CDR3: CASSPGRQRGYTEAFF
J: TRBJ2-1; D: NA; V: TRBV19; size: NA; DNA: TGTGCCAGTAGCACTACCGGGACTCGCAACAATGAGCAGTTCTTC; CDR3: CASSTTGTRNNEQFF
J: TRBJ2-7; D: NA; V: TRBV5-4; size: NA; DNA: TGTGCCAGCAGCTTGTACCAGGGCGACGAGCAGTACTTC; CDR3: CASSLYQGDEQYF